The 28 T cell receptor beta chains below all came from one sample that was sequenced in a study of cytomegalovirus exposure and HLA in healthy donors. Primers: 60 Vbeta forward and 13 Jbeta reverse. Clones were sequenced by immunoSEQ multiplex PCR, and TCRdb holds only the in-frame ones, with some missing. The table includes 95,000 to 150,000 clones, over 50% detected once. Sequenced: PBMCs. The origin of the receptors is a woman aged 40 to 49 in good health and CMV-seropositive.

This clone was counted a few times. The rearrangement joins TRBV27 to TRBJ1-1; D possibly corresponds to TRBD1 (5 bases). Trimming stripped 3 bases from V and 6 bases from J, with 20 bases between. Germline CDR1 reads MNHEY; CDR2 reads SMNVEV (reference sequence). This CDR3 comprises 16 residues. The CDR3 nucleotides are TGTGCCAGCAGTTTTTCGGGGGTAGGGCTAGCTGCTGAAGCTTTCTTT. Its translation is CASSFSGVGLAAEAFF.

This clone was detected ten times or more. The J gene is TRBJ1-4, the V gene TRBV29-1; a weak D match, TRBD1 (6 bases). V dropped 7 bases and J dropped 8 bases, with 17 bases sitting between them. Germline loops: CDR1 SQVTM, CDR2 ANQGSEA. There are 13 residues in the CDR3. The DNA for the CDR3 is TGCAGCGCCGACGCAGGGGTAGGAGAAAAACTGTTTTTT. The encoded protein is CSADAGVGEKLFF.

The V call is TRBV4-1, the J call TRBJ2-1; 10 nucleotides align to TRBD1. The CDR3 is 16 amino acids. The V gene's germline CDR1 is MGHRA and CDR2 YSYEKL. J lost 5 bases, V lost 0 bases, and 4 bases had no gene match. The CDR3 nucleotides read TGCGCCAGCAGCCAAGAAGACAGGGGGCATGACAATGAGCAGTTCTTC. Protein product: CASSQEDRGHDNEQFF.

This chain joins TRBV5-1 and TRBJ2-5, with TRBD2 as a possible D gene (5 bases). There are 14 residues in the CDR3. Germline V CDR1 and CDR2: SGHRS, YFSETQ. Trimming took 0 bases from V and 3 from J, leaving 9 bases between them. Written as DNA, the CDR3 is TGCGCCAGCAGCTTGGCCAACGGGGAAGAGACCCAGTACTTC. It is translated as CASSLANGEETQYF.

This clone was picked up one time. The genes are TRBV7-8 and TRBJ2-7, with 9 bases lining up with TRBD1. The germline V gene has CDR1 SGHVS and CDR2 FQNEAQ. V trimming: 3 bases; J trimming: 4 bases; junction bases outside the gene matches: 4. CDR3 length equals 14 residues. This chain's CDR3 is CASSFSDRGYEQYF. CDR3 nucleotide sequence: TGTGCCAGCAGCTTTTCGGACAGGGGTTACGAGCAGTACTTC.

This chain joins TRBV14 and TRBJ2-7; TRBD1 matches 7 bases. The germline V gene encodes CDR1 SGHDN and CDR2 FVKESK. The CDR3 length is 15 residues. J lost 0 bases, V lost 4 bases, and 6 bases had no gene match. The CDR3 loop reads CASSRIGDSSYEQYF. CDR3 coding DNA: TGTGCCAGCAGCCGCATAGGGGACAGCTCCTACGAGCAGTACTTC.

The chain carries TRBV6-5 and TRBJ1-2; D might be TRBD1 (6 bases). Germline values: CDR1 MNHEY, CDR2 SVGAGI. The CDR3 length is 16 residues. Trimming took 4 bases from V and 3 from J, leaving 18 bases between them. DNA of the CDR3: TGTGCCAGCAGTTCCTACAGGGCGGGAGGAGACTATGGCTACACCTTC. Amino acids: CASSSYRAGGDYGYTF.

Written as DNA, the CDR3 is TGTGCCAGCAGCTCCTCTAAAGTTCGCGGGGGGGCTGTCGGGGAGCTGTTTTTT. Amino acid sequence: CASSSSKVRGGAVGELFF. The chain couples TRBV7-2 to TRBJ2-2; 9 bases are a match to TRBD2. V lost 4 bases, J lost 7 bases, and 16 bases stayed unmatched. The CDR3 is 18 amino acids. The germline gives CDR1 SGHTA, CDR2 FQGNSA. The whole variable domain, remainder taken from reference TRBV7-2 and TRBJ2-2, is GAGVSQSPSNKVTEKGKDVELRCDPISGHTALYWYRQSLGQGLEFLIYFQGNSAPDKSGLPSDRFSAERTGGSVSTLTIQRTQQEDSAVYLCASSSSKVRGGAVGELFFGEGSRLTVL.

The chain uses TRBV7-2 and TRBJ1-2; 10 bases match TRBD1. The CDR3 has 15 residues. Germline V gene sequence: CDR1 SGHTA, CDR2 FQGNSA. V dropped 5 bases and J dropped 3; count of bases not matched to a gene: 6. As DNA, the CDR3 is TGTGCCAGCAGCCTCGGGACAGGGGTGGACTATGGCTACACCTTC. Residues: CASSLGTGVDYGYTF.

V usage is TRBV9 and J usage is TRBJ2-1; 7 bases line up with TRBD2. Germline-derived CDR1 and CDR2 are SGDLS and YYNGEE. The CDR3 loop spans 17 amino acids. The J segment lost 3 bases and the V segment lost 4 bases, leaving 13 bases of the junction unmatched. The CDR3 coding sequence is TGTGCCAGCAGCACACTCTGGGGAGGGAGTGGCTACAATGAGCAGTTCTTC. Amino acid sequence: CASSTLWGGSGYNEQFF.

The V call is TRBV9, the J call TRBJ1-6; D gene unclear. The germline V and J ends were trimmed by 3 bases and 7 bases, with 8 bases remaining between them. From germline, CDR1 is SGDLS and CDR2 YYNGEE. The length of the CDR3 is 13 residues. The CDR3 protein is CASSASLNSPLHF. The CDR3 coding sequence is TGTGCCAGCAGCGCGTCGTTAAATTCACCCCTCCACTTT. Together with reference TRBV9 and TRBJ1-6, the CDR3 gives the full variable domain: DSGVTQTPKHLITATGQRVTLRCSPRSGDLSVYWYQQSLDQGLQFLIQYYNGEERAKGNILERFSAQQFPDLHSELNLSSLELGDSALYFCASSASLNSPLHFGNGTRLTVT.

The DNA for the CDR3 is TGTGCCATCACCCCAGAGGGGGGGGCTACCTCTGGGGCCAACGTCCTGACTTTC. Amino acid sequence: CAITPEGGATSGANVLTF. The V and J genes are TRBV10-3 and TRBJ2-6; possibly TRBD2 for D (7 bases). Germline CDR1 is ENHRY and CDR2 is SYGVKD. This CDR3 spans 18 amino acids. Trimming took 7 bases from V and 0 from J, leaving 19 bases between them.

The chain is built from TRBV18 and TRBJ2-3, with TRBD2 identical over 16 bases. In germline, CDR1 is KGHSH, CDR2 LQKENI. The CDR3 sequence is 18 residues long. Trimming removed 6 bases from V and 1 base from J; junction bases left unmatched: 7. This CDR3 is CASSTGTSGRVGTDTQYF. CDR3 nucleotide sequence: TGTGCCAGCTCGACCGGGACTAGCGGGAGGGTAGGCACAGATACGCAGTATTTT.

This clone was detected a few times. This chain links TRBV5-1 with TRBJ1-3; D gene ambiguous. V was trimmed by 0 bases and J by 0 bases, leaving 7 bases between them. In germline, CDR1 is SGHRS, CDR2 YFSETQ. This CDR3 has 15 amino acids. Written as DNA, the CDR3 is TGCGCCAGCAGCTTGGAGCGGCACTCTGGAAACACCATATATTTT. It codes for CASSLERHSGNTIYF.

This clone was detected once. V gene TRBV15 combines with J gene TRBJ1-2; tentative D call: TRBD1 (6 bases). Germline values: CDR1 LNHNV, CDR2 YYDKDF (reference sequence). V shed 8 bases and J shed 5 bases, with 21 bases lying between them. The CDR3 contains 15 residues. CDR3 sequence: CATALDRSLRYGYTF. The CDR3 bases are TGTGCCACCGCCTTGGACAGATCGCTTAGATATGGCTACACCTTC.

The V call is TRBV9, the J call TRBJ1-3; D unresolved. The CDR3 is 15 amino acids. Germline V gene data show CDR1 as SGDLS and CDR2 as YYNGEE. V lost 6 bases and J lost 3, with 16 bases in between. The CDR3 DNA follows: TGTGCCAGCACCACACGAGGAGAGGTTGGAAACACCATATATTTT. It specifies CASTTRGEVGNTIYF.

This clone was found a few times. A read error may account for a junction end that differs from germline. The V call is TRBV7-9, the J call TRBJ2-4; 8 nucleotides line up with TRBD1. The CDR3 is 12 residues long. From germline, CDR1 is SEHNR and CDR2 FQNEAQ (reference sequence). The CDR3 sequence is CSSSRSPGQVYF. CDR3 bases: TGTTCCAGCAGCAGGAGTCCGGGACAGGTGTACTTC.

The chain joins TRBV1 to TRBJ2-5; the table's D call of TRBD2 was not tested on the DNA. TRBV1 is annotated as a pseudogene. CDR3 length: 17 residues. The CDR3 spells CTSSPGLAGTYQETQYF. CDR3 DNA sequence: TGCACCAGCAGCCCGGGGCTAGCGGGGACGTACCAAGAGACCCAGTACTTC.

The chain joins TRBV6-5 to TRBJ2-5, with TRBD1 as a possible D gene (6 bases). Trimming removed 8 bases at V and 5 bases at J, with 15 bases between. The germline V gene has CDR1 MNHEY and CDR2 SVGAGI. The CDR3 has 13 amino acids. CDR3 sequence: CASRTGLVETQYF. The CDR3, as DNA: TGTGCCAGCCGCACAGGGCTGGTGGAGACCCAGTACTTC.

V gene TRBV2 combines with J gene TRBJ1-2, with a tentative D call TRBD1 (5 bases). This CDR3 is built from 13 residues. The V gene lost 3 bases and the J gene lost 4 bases, with 9 bases spanning the gap. The germline CDR1 and CDR2 sequences are SNHLY and FYNNEI. Here the CDR3 DNA reads TGTGCCAGCAGTGATAGGGGTTCCTATGGCTACACCTTC. Its translation: CASSDRGSYGYTF.

The chain couples TRBV5-1 to TRBJ1-3, with no clear D. Trimming pared 3 bases from V and 1 base from J, leaving 8 bases between. The CDR3 covers 14 residues. Germline CDR1 reads SGHRS; CDR2 reads YFSETQ. CDR3 in DNA: TGCGCCAGCAGCTCCGAGCGGTCTGGAAACACCATATATTTT. Protein sequence: CASSSERSGNTIYF.

A few counts support this clone. The V call is TRBV6-1, the J call TRBJ1-1; 7 bases agree with TRBD1. Germline values: CDR1 MNHNS, CDR2 SASEGT. The CDR3 consists of 17 residues. Unmatched junction bases numbered 8, after V lost 0 bases and J lost 1 base. The DNA of the CDR3 is TGTGCCAGCAGTGAAGCTGGGTGGGGACAGCGGAACACTGAAGCTTTCTTT. This gives the protein CASSEAGWGQRNTEAFF.

Only a few counts were recorded for this clone. V gene TRBV4-1 combines with J gene TRBJ2-1; D may be TRBD2 (7 bases). V lost 0 bases and J lost 0, with 12 bases in between. Germline-derived CDR1 and CDR2 are MGHRA and YSYEKL. The CDR3 contains 17 residues. The CDR3 DNA reads TGCGCCAGCAGCCAAGATCGGCGGGGGCACTCCTACAATGAGCAGTTCTTC. This translates into CASSQDRRGHSYNEQFF.

This chain joins TRBV7-9 and TRBJ1-5; 7 bases are a match to TRBD1. Germline V gene lookup returns CDR1 SEHNR and CDR2 FQNEAQ (reference sequence). This CDR3 region has 16 residues. V shed 5 bases, J shed 0 bases, and the junction held 7 bases outside the gene matches. In nucleotides, the CDR3 is TGTGCCAGCAGCCTCACCTCAGGGGGTAGCAATCAGCCCCAGCATTTT. Its translation: CASSLTSGGSNQPQHF.

The rearrangement joins TRBV6-5 to TRBJ2-5, with D unresolved. The J call may not be correct, given that the DNA end is closer to TRBJ2-7. Germline V gene lookup returns CDR1 MNHEY and CDR2 SVGAGI. The CDR3 has 12 amino acids. The CDR3 DNA follows: TGTGCCAGCAGTTCGAGCAATTACGAGCAGTACTTC. Translating it yields CASSSSNYEQYF.

This chain connects TRBV6-6 to TRBJ1-4; TRBD1 agrees at 8 bases. V lost 6 bases to trimming and J lost 8 bases; unmatched junction nucleotides: 8. Germline CDR1 is MNHNY and CDR2 is SVGAGI (reference sequence). This CDR3 is built from 14 residues. This CDR3 reads CASSYGQGGEKLFF. As DNA, the CDR3 is TGTGCCAGCAGCTATGGACAGGGTGGCGAAAAACTGTTTTTT.

The J gene is TRBJ2-4, the V gene TRBV5-4, with TRBD1 matching over 8 bases. The trim removed 4 bases at V and 4 bases at J, leaving 10 bases unmatched. The CDR3 is 16 residues long. CDR1 and CDR2 from the germline V gene are SGHNT and YYREEE (reference sequence). CDR3 protein: CASSPTGQGRKNIQYF. The DNA of the CDR3 is TGTGCCAGCAGCCCCACCGGACAGGGCCGGAAAAACATTCAGTACTTC.

This chain links TRBV6-4 with TRBJ1-1; a weak D match, TRBD1 (5 bases). The ends were cut back, 0 bases at V and 5 bases at J, with 13 bases in the middle. Germline V gives CDR1 MRHNA, CDR2 SNTAGT. The length of the CDR3 is 15 residues. CDR3 bases: TGTGCCAGCAGTGACTCGACCGGGGGTCGAACTGAAGCTTTCTTT. This sequence encodes CASSDSTGGRTEAFF.